The 21 T cell receptor beta chains reported below all come from one sample, sequenced in a study of T cell repertoires in cytomegalovirus infection. MiXCR, applied by TCRdb to the reads, yields one record per CDR3 protein. Here the sample spans 680,000 or so distinct CDR3 sequences, around a third being singletons. For these TCRs, the target antigens are not known. The sequences come from cultured PBMCs, collected from culture after CMV antigen stimulation. Every receptor here comes from a human donor in good health (CMV status not recorded). Some clones in this sample may be carry-over from other donors' samples.

V gene TRBV4-1 combines with J gene TRBJ1-4, with 8 nucleotides matching TRBD1. The CDR3 has 15 residues. In germline, CDR1 is MGHRA, CDR2 YSYEKL. Trimming at V came to 4 bases and at J to 7 bases, leaving 8 bases not matched to a gene. For the CDR3, the DNA is TGCGCCAGCAGCCTCCAGGGGGCCTGGAGTGAAAAACTGTTTTTT. Translation gives CASSLQGAWSEKLFF.

V and J are TRBV6-2 or TRBV6-3 and TRBJ1-1; the D gene is possibly TRBD1 (6 bases). V lost 6 bases and J 11 bases, leaving 13 bases between the germline ends. The CDR3 extends over 11 amino acids. Germline assignment: CDR1 MNHEY and CDR2 SVGEGT. The DNA for the CDR3 is TGTGCCAGCAGCAGAACAGGGTCGGCTTTCTTT. Protein: CASSRTGSAFF.

This clonotype was counted many times. The gene calls are TRBV7-2 and TRBJ2-3; TRBD1 matches at 7 bases. This CDR3 region has 15 residues. V shed 5 bases and J 5 bases; nucleotides not matched to a gene: 10. The germline V gene has CDR1 SGHTA and CDR2 FQGNSA. CDR3 protein: CASSPQGTQGDTQYF. The DNA for the CDR3 is TGTGCCAGCAGCCCACAGGGGACCCAGGGAGATACGCAGTATTTT.

In its sample, this clonotype was seen a few times. V is TRBV7-8 and J is TRBJ2-2; D is possibly TRBD1 or TRBD2 (5 bases each). Germline loops: CDR1 SGHVS, CDR2 FQNEAQ. V was cut by 4 bases and J by 3 bases, with 15 bases left in between. There are 16 residues in the CDR3. CDR3 residues: CASSSGTQYHTGELFF. The CDR3 nucleotides read TGTGCCAGCAGCTCGGGGACCCAATATCACACCGGGGAGCTGTTTTTT.

This rearrangement joins TRBV6-1 to TRBJ2-7; D ambiguous. Between the trimmed V and J ends, which lost 7 bases and 7 bases, there was a span of 17 bases. Germline loops: CDR1 MNHNS, CDR2 SASEGT. CDR3 length equals 13 residues. The CDR3 DNA follows: TGTGCCAGCAAAGAACCGGGTTTAGAGGAGCAGTACTTC. As protein: CASKEPGLEEQYF.

The V gene is TRBV27, the J gene TRBJ2-5, with TRBD1 identical over 10 bases. There are 14 residues in the CDR3. Germline assignment: CDR1 MNHEY and CDR2 SMNVEV (reference sequence). Trimming cost V 6 bases and J 3 bases; bases outside gene matches: 4. CDR3 sequence: CASRTTGGEETQYF. DNA for the CDR3: TGTGCCAGCAGGACGACAGGGGGCGAAGAGACCCAGTACTTC.

This clonotype turned up a few times. V gene TRBV15 combines with J gene TRBJ2-3, with 8 bases fitting TRBD2. The length of the CDR3 is 16 residues. The ends lost 1 base at V and 1 base at J; junction bases unmatched: 4. Per germline, CDR1 LNHNV and CDR2 YYDKDF (reference sequence). The CDR3 sequence is CATSRVAGSGTDTQYF. The CDR3 DNA reads TGTGCCACCAGCAGAGTAGCGGGGTCGGGCACAGATACGCAGTATTTT.

In this sample, this clonotype turned up many times. The chain couples TRBV7-2 to TRBJ2-3; D uncertain. The ends were cut back, 2 bases at V and 0 bases at J, with 9 bases in the middle. CDR1 and CDR2 (germline): SGHTA, FQGNSA. CDR3 length equals 15 residues. The CDR3 nucleotides read TGTGCCAGCAGCTTACCCGGACGGAGCACAGATACGCAGTATTTT. Translation: CASSLPGRSTDTQYF.

This clonotype occurred a few times. One end of the junction is discordant with germline, which a read error may explain. V gene TRBV6-1 combines with J gene TRBJ1-4; D unresolved. CDR3 length: 14 residues. Germline V gives CDR1 MNHNS, CDR2 SASEGT. The CDR3 DNA reads TGTGCCACCAGTTTAGGAGACCGGGTAAAACGACTGTTTTTT. Translation gives CATSLGDRVKRLFF.

J is TRBJ2-3 and V is TRBV27; tentatively, D is TRBD1 or TRBD2 (5 bases each). The CDR3 has 15 amino acids. Trimming stripped 3 bases from V and 3 bases from J, with 13 bases between. Germline V gene lookup returns CDR1 MNHEY and CDR2 SMNVEV (reference sequence). In DNA, the CDR3 is TGTGCCAGCAGTTTTGGGGCGGGCTTGACAGATACGCAGTATTTT. Its protein product is CASSFGAGLTDTQYF.

This clonotype appeared a few times. This chain joins TRBV7-2 and TRBJ2-5, with a possible D match to TRBD2 (6 bases). Between the trimmed V and J ends, which lost 2 bases and 1 base, there was a span of 8 bases. The CDR3 is 14 amino acids. Per the germline V gene, CDR1 is SGHTA and CDR2 is FQGNSA. The CDR3 spells CASSLREFQETQYF. The CDR3 DNA reads TGTGCCAGCAGCTTACGGGAGTTCCAAGAGACCCAGTACTTC.

The CDR3 bases are TGTGCCAGCAGTACAACGGGAGCTGAAGCTTTCTTT. This gives the protein CASSTTGAEAFF. The rearrangement uses TRBV6-5 and TRBJ1-1; no definite D call. The CDR3 runs 12 residues. The germline V gene encodes CDR1 MNHEY and CDR2 SVGAGI. The V end was cut by 5 bases, the J end by 6 bases, with 10 bases between.

The sample holds a few counts of this clonotype. The chain couples TRBV20-1 to TRBJ2-5, with 14 bases aligning to TRBD2. CDR1 is DFQATT, CDR2 SNEGSKA, per germline (reference sequence). This CDR3 contains 15 residues. V was pared by 5 bases and J by 2 bases, with 4 bases of the junction left unmatched. CDR3 sequence reads: CSARTSGGFQETQYF. CDR3 in DNA: TGCAGTGCTCGGACTAGCGGGGGGTTTCAAGAGACCCAGTACTTC.

The rearrangement uses TRBV20-1 and TRBJ2-3; TRBD2 matches 11 bases. The CDR3 contains 16 residues. Germline V gene lookup returns CDR1 DFQATT and CDR2 SNEGSKA (reference sequence). With 0 bases clipped from V and 6 bases from J, the junction kept 8 bases outside the gene matches. The CDR3 here is CSARDLDTSGSDTQYF. The DNA for the CDR3 is TGCAGTGCTAGAGATCTGGATACTAGCGGGAGTGATACGCAGTATTTT.

This chain joins TRBV27 and TRBJ1-1; possible D gene TRBD1, 5 bases. CDR1 and CDR2 from the germline V gene are MNHEY and SMNVEV (reference sequence). This CDR3 is built from 13 residues. Trimming pared 2 bases from V and 6 bases from J, leaving 10 bases between. Written as DNA, the CDR3 is TGTGCCAGCAGTTTAGCCCGGGACGCTGAAGCTTTCTTT. Encoded protein: CASSLARDAEAFF.

The chain combines TRBV20-1 with TRBJ2-4; no reliable D call. Trimming pared 1 base from V and 0 bases from J, leaving 7 bases between. Germline-derived CDR1 and CDR2 are DFQATT and SNEGSKA (reference sequence). The CDR3 has 14 residues. CDR3 nucleotides: TGCAGTGCTAGAGGCAACATAGCCAAAAACATTCAGTACTTC. Encoded protein: CSARGNIAKNIQYF.

The chain is built from TRBV7-6 and TRBJ2-2; D may be TRBD1 (5 bases). CDR1 SGHVS and CDR2 FNYEAQ come from the germline V gene. The CDR3 length is 15 residues. The V end lost 3 bases, the J end lost 4 bases, and 12 bases lay between the germline ends. Here the CDR3 reads CASSLEQGPTGELFF. DNA for the CDR3: TGTGCCAGCAGCTTGGAGCAGGGTCCCACCGGGGAGCTGTTTTTT. Using reference TRBV7-6 and TRBJ2-2 for the parts outside the CDR3, the full variable domain is GAGVSQSPRYKVTKRGQDVALRCDPISGHVSLYWYRQALGQGPEFLTYFNYEAQQDKSGLPNDRFSAERPEGSISTLTIQRTEQRDSAMYRCASSLEQGPTGELFFGEGSRLTVL.

This chain connects TRBV19 to TRBJ1-1, with a possible D match to TRBD1 (6 bases). The CDR3 runs 17 residues. The ends were cut back, 4 bases at V and 4 bases at J, with 22 bases in the middle. CDR1 and CDR2 from the germline V gene are LNHDA and SQIVND (reference sequence). CDR3 region: CASSTPGQLPSGTEAFF. CDR3 nucleotide sequence: TGTGCCAGTAGTACCCCTGGACAGCTCCCTTCTGGCACTGAAGCTTTCTTT.

This clonotype was seen at least ten times. This chain joins TRBV11-3 and TRBJ2-3; 10 bases agree with TRBD1. Trimming at V came to 6 bases and at J to 5 bases, leaving 5 bases not matched to a gene. Germline-derived CDR1 and CDR2 are SGHNT and YENEEA. The CDR3 sequence is 14 residues long. DNA for the CDR3: TGTGCCAGCAGTCCGGACAGGGGGAGAGATACGCAGTATTTT. Protein sequence: CASSPDRGRDTQYF.

The chain uses TRBV4-1 and TRBJ2-3, with a possible D match to TRBD2 (5 bases). Germline assignment: CDR1 MGHRA and CDR2 YSYEKL. Trimming pared 3 bases from V and 3 bases from J, leaving 7 bases between. The CDR3 totals 13 residues. Here the CDR3 reads CASSQERTDTQYF. DNA of the CDR3: TGCGCCAGCAGCCAGGAGCGGACAGATACGCAGTATTTT.

In its sample, this clonotype was seen a few times. The V and J genes are TRBV6-6 and TRBJ1-6; weak D call: TRBD1 (5 bases). There are 14 residues in the CDR3. Trimming took 5 bases from V and 7 from J, leaving 12 bases between them. Germline CDR1 and CDR2: MNHNY and SVGAGI (reference sequence). CDR3 nucleotide sequence: TGTGCCAGCAGTGAGACAGACGGAAATTCACCCCTCCACTTT. It is translated as CASSETDGNSPLHF.